This TCR beta chain came from a study of CD8 T cells in ankylosing spondylitis. This clonotype has just a few counts. Its target is unknown. V lost 6 bases and J lost 4, with 18 bases in between. Per the germline V gene, CDR1 is DFQATT and CDR2 is SNEGSKA (reference sequence). This CDR3 contains 14 residues. It was by quantitative 5'-RACE with molecular barcodes that TCR beta libraries were made. TCRdb ran MiXCR on the 5' RACE reads and lists one entry per CDR3 protein. Of about 140,000 distinct CDR3 sequences listed, roughly a third are singletons. Overall study results and limits: Disease-linked clones had a CD8+ phenotype and relatively low frequency in peripheral blood. Fewer than ten highly homologous variants made up a TCR beta motif that seemed to typify ankylosing spondylitis blood.

Material for sequencing was synovial fluid, either unsorted or a sorted T cell fraction (not recorded which). This clonotype originated in a male donor with ankylosing spondylitis. J is TRBJ1-1 and V is TRBV20-1; possibly TRBD1 for D (6 bases). The CDR3 region has the DNA TGCAGTGCCGAACCGGGACATCAGCGCACTGAAGCTTTCTTT. The encoded protein is CSAEPGHQRTEAFF.